This entry describes one T cell receptor beta chain. Its antigen is still unknown. Base qualities are not provided; no much larger clone lies one nucleotide away. This specimen's time point label, per the study, means: newly diagnosed GD, antithyroid drugs for less than 3 months. For both TCR sequencing and RNA sequencing, RNA was extracted from PBMCs using TRIzol. The diagnosis of Graves' disease followed American Thyroid Association guidelines. Patients for the study were recruited at an endocrinology department in Xi'an, China. From each patient, approximately 10 milliliters of peripheral blood was collected into an EDTA anticoagulant tube. PBMCs were isolated by Ficoll Paque Plus density gradient separation without further T cell sorting. An Agilent 2100 Bioanalyzer and agarose gel were used to check RNA quality, and a NanoDrop 2000 was used to measure RNA concentration. Library preparation employed multiplex PCR. The listed sequencing device is Illumina HiSeq 4000. To build TCR beta libraries, CDR3 regions were amplified by Arm-PCR using iRepertoire HTBI primers. Before sequencing, the PCR products went through gel purification. Per the source publication's procedure: A total of fewer than 80 TRBV and some 15 TRBJ segments were identified across samples and were used for gene usage analysis of CDR3 amino acid clonotypes. COPE and FqMerger were used to merge filtered high-quality paired reads into contigs. BLAST was used to align contigs to the IMGT TRBV, TRBD and TRBJ reference genes, and CDR3 was defined following IMGT. Any clonotype with a frequency above 0.1% was counted as a highly expanded clone. Repertoire diversity was measured by Shannon entropy, and V-J evenness by the Gini coefficient. A clonotype was considered public if more than one individual shared it. TCRdb reworked the public reads: Q25 trimming with fastp, MiXCR clone assembly, productive beta chains retained. Identical CDR3 protein sequences are pooled into one entry, listed with their most common genes and DNA. The V and J calls, along with clone size, are taken from TCRdb and not from the paper's own processing. In all, the sample holds 300,000 to 400,000 distinct CDR3 sequences, and about 16% of those were seen once. The top ten clones comprise about a fifth of the sample.

The sample is drawn from a study of regulatory T cells in long-lasting Graves disease (dated by TCRdb to about 2021). Broadly, across the study: In the newly diagnosed Graves' disease group, patients had been taking antithyroid drugs for less than 3 months. Persistent Graves' disease patients were compared with newly diagnosed Graves' disease patients by peripheral blood TCR sequencing and RNA sequencing. The study was conducted in China and was registered as a clinical trial. A total of approximately 35 samples were covered by TCR sequencing, comprising about 13 persistent and around 20 newly diagnosed Graves' disease patients. The full study reports these points: Sequencing and analysis were limited to the TCR beta chain. As a limitation, the authors acknowledged that the small sample size may reduce accuracy. Peripheral blood alone was examined, since thyroid tissue, which constituted the primary lesion, could not be accessed. Compared with newly diagnosed patients, patients with persistent Graves' disease had lower TCR Shannon entropy and fewer highly expanded clones, which suggests clonal expansion. A larger number of public clonotypes was shared among persistent patients (approximately 3,000) than among newly diagnosed patients (approximately 1,000).

Sequenced here: peripheral blood mononuclear cells (PBMCs), sampled at new diagnosis, from a patient treated with antithyroid drugs. The source of this sequence is a female donor with Graves disease.

The CDR3 region: CAWSGPPDKGEGTGELFF. In nucleotide form, the sequence is TGTGCCTGGAGTGGCCCCCCGGATAAGGGGGAGGGCACCGGGGAGCTGTTTTTT. Recombination connected TRBV30 to TRBJ2-2; D gene: possibly TRBD2, on 7 matching bases. CDR1 and CDR2 (GTSNPN, SVGIG) derive from the germline V gene (reference sequence). The CDR3 goes from the cysteine to the phenylalanine over 18 residues. Left in the record is the CDR3 DNA by itself, 54 bases read in frame from the first base. Deletion took 1 base off V and 4 bases off J, with a span of 22 bases between the germline ends.